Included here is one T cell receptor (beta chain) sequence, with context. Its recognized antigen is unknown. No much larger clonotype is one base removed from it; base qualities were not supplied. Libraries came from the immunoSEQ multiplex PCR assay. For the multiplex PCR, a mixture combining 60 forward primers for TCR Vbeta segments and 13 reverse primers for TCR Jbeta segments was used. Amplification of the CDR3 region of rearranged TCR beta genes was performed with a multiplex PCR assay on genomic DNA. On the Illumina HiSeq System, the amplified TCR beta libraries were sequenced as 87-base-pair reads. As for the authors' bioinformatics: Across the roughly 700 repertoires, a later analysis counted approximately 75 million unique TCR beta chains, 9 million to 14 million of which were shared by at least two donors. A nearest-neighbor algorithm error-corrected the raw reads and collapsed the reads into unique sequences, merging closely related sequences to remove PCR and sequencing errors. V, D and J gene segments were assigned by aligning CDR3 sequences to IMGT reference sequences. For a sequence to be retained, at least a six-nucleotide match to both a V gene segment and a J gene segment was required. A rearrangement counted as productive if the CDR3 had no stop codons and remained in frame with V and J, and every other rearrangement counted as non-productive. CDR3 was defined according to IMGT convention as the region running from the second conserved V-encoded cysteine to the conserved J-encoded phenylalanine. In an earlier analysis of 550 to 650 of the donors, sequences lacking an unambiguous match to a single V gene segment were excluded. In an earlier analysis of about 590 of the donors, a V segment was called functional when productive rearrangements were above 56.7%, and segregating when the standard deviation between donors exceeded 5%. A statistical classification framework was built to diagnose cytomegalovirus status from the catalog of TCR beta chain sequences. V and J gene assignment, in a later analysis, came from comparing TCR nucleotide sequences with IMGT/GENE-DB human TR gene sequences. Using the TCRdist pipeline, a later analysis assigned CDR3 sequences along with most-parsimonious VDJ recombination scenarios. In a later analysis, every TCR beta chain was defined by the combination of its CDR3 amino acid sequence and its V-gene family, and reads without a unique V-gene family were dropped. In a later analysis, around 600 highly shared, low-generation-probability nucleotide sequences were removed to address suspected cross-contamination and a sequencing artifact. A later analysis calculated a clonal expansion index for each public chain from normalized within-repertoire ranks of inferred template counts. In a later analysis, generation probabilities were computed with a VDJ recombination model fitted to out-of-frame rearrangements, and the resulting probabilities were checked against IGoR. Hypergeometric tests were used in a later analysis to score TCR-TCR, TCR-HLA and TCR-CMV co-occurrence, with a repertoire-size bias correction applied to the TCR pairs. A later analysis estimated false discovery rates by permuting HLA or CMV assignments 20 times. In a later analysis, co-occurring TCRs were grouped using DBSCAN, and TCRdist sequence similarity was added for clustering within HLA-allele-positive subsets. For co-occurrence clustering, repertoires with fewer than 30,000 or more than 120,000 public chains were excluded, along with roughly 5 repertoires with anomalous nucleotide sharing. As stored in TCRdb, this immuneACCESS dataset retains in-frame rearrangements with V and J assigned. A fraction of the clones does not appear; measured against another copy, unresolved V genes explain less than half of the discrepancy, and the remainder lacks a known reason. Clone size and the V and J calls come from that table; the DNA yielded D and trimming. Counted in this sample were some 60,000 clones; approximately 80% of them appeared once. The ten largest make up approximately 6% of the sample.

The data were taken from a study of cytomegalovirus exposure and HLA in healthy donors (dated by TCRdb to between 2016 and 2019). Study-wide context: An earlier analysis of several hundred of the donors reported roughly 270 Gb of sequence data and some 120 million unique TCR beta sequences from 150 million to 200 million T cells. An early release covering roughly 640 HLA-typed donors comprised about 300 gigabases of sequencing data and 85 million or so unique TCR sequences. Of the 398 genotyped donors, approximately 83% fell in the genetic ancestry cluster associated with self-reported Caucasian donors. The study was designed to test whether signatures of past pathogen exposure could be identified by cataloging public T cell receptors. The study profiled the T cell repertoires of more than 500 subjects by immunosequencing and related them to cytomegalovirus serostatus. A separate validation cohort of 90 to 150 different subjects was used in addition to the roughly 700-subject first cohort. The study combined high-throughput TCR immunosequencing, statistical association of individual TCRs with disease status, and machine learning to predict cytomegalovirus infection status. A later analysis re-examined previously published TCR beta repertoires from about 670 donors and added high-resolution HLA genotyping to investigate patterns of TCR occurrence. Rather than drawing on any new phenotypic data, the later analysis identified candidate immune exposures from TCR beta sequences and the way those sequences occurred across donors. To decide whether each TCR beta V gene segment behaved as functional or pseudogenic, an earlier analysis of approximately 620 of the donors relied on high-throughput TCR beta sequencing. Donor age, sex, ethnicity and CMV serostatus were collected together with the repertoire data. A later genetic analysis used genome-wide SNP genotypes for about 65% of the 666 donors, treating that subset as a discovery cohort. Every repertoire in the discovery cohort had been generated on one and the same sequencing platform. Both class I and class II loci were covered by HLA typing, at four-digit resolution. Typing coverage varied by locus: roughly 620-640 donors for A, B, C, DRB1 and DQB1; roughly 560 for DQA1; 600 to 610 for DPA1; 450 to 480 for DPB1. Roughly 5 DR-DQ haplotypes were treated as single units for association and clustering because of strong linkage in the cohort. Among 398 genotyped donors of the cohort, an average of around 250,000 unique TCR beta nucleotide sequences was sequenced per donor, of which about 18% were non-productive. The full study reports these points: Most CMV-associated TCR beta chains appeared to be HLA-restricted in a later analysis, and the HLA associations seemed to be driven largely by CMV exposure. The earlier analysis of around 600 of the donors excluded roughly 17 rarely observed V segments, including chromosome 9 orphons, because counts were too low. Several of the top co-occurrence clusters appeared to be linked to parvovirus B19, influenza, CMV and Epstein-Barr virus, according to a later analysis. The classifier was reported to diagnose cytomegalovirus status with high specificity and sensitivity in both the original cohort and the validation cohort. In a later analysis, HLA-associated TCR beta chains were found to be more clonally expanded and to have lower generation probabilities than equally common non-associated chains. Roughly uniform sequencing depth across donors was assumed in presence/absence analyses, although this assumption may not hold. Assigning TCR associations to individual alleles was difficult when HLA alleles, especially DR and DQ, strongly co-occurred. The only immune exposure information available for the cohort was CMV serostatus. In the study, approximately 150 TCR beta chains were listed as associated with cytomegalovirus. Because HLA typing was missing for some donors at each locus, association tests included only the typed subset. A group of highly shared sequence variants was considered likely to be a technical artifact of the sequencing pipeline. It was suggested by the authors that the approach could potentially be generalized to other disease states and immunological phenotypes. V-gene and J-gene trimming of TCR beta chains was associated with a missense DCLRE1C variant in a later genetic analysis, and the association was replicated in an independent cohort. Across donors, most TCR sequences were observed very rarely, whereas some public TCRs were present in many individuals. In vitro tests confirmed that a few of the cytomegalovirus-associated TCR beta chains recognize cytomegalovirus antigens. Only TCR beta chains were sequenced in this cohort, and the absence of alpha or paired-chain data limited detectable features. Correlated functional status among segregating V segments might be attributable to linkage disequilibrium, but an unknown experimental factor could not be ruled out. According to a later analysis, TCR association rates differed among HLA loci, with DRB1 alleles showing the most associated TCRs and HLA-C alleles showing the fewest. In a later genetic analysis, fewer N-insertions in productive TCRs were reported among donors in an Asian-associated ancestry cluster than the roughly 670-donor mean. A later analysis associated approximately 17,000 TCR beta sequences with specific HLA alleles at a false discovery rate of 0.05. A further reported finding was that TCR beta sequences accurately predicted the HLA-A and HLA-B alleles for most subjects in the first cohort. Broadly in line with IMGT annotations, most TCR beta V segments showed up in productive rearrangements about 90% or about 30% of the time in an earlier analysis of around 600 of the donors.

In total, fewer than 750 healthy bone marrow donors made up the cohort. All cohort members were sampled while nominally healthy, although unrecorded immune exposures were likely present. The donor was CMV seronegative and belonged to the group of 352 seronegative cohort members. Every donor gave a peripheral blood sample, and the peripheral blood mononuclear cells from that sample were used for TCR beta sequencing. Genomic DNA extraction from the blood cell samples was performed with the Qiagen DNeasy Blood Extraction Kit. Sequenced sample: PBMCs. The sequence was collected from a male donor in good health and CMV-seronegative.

The CDR3: CASRLGQGGGNTIYF. The DNA sequence reads TGTGCCAGCAGACTCGGACAGGGTGGGGGAAACACCATATATTTT. The chain is assembled from TRBV5-5 and TRBJ1-3, and TRBD1 aligns with 8 junction nucleotides. CDR1 SGHKS and CDR2 YYEKEE were looked up in the germline V gene (reference sequence). V and J are trimmed by 5 bases and 4 bases, and the gene matches miss 8 bases of the junction. Including the terminal cysteine and phenylalanine, the CDR3 comprises 15 residues. Only the CDR3 portion is preserved as DNA: 45 bases, with reading frame beginning at the first base.